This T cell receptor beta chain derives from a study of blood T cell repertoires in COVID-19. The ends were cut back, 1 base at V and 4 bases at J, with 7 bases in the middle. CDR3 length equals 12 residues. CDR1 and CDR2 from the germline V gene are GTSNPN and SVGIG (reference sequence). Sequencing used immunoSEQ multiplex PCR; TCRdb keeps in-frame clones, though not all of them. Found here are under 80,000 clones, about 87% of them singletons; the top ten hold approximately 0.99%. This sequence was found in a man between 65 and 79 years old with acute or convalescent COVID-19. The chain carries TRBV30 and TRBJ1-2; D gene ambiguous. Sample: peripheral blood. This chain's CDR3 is CAWSGSSYGYTF. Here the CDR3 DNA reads TGTGCCTGGAGTGGATCCAGCTATGGCTACACCTTC.